The clone carrying this T cell receptor beta chain was picked up one time. The data derive from a study of shared clonotypes between healthy human individuals. The protocol was immunoSEQ multiplex PCR, while the TCRdb copy is restricted to in-frame clones and leaves out a portion. The sample records about 1.5 million clones, 98% being singletons. The sequence derives from a young man in good health. Sequencing input: naive CD4+ T cells sorted from blood. Subset defined: CD45RA+ positively selected.

The CDR3 DNA follows: TGTGCCTGGAGTCGCGCCCGTAAGATGTTTTTT. It yields the protein CAWSRARKMFF. The chain recombines TRBV30 with TRBJ1-4; unclear D gene. In germline, CDR1 is GTSNPN, CDR2 SVGIG (reference sequence). V lost 2 bases and J lost 15, with 13 bases in between. This CDR3 is 11 amino acids long.